These 18 T cell receptor beta chains were all obtained from the same sample, sequenced in a study of T cells in Graves' hyperthyroidism and ophthalmopathy. It was RNA transcripts that yielded the amplified TCR beta CDR3 regions. During a first-round RT-PCR of the TCR CDR3, the HTBI primer set was used. TCRdb recomputed calls from the multiplex PCR reads with MiXCR, one row per CDR3 protein. The profile covers hundreds of thousands of distinct CDR3 sequences, with approximately 14% appearing a single time and about 10% taken by the ten largest. The sequenced sample consisted of blood. The receptors originated from a woman in her late teens or twenties with Graves' hyperthyroidism.

The chain links TRBV20-1 to TRBJ1-2; D unclear. V was trimmed by 0 bases and J by 4 bases, leaving 6 bases between them. CDR3 length equals 12 residues. Germline loops: CDR1 DFQATT, CDR2 SNEGSKA (reference sequence). The DNA for the CDR3 is TGCAGTGCTAGAGATCTCTTCTATGGCTACACCTTC. This codes for CSARDLFYGYTF.

This clonotype came up a few times. The chain recombines TRBV5-5 with TRBJ1-5; 7 bases line up with TRBD1. The CDR3 totals 14 residues. Germline loops: CDR1 SGHKS, CDR2 YYEKEE (reference sequence). J lost 6 bases, V lost 2 bases, and 5 bases had no gene match. Written as DNA, the CDR3 is TGTGCCAGCAGCTTTCGACAGGGCGGTCAGCCCCAGCATTTT. The encoded protein is CASSFRQGGQPQHF.

This clonotype showed up many times. The V call is TRBV6-5, the J call TRBJ2-1; no firm D call. Germline-derived CDR1 and CDR2 are MNHEY and SVGAGI. CDR3 length: 15 residues. V was trimmed by 0 bases and J by 4 bases, leaving 10 bases between them. CDR3 nucleotides: TGTGCCAGCAGTTACTCTAGGCGGTCGTACAATGAGCAGTTCTTC. Amino acids: CASSYSRRSYNEQFF.

This clonotype has just a few counts. This rearrangement joins TRBV14 to TRBJ2-6; the D is unclear. Germline V gives CDR1 SGHDN, CDR2 FVKESK. CDR3 length: 17 residues. V shed 1 base and J shed 0 bases, with 10 bases lying between them. The CDR3 here is CASSQAKRSSGANVLTF. CDR3 sequence (DNA): TGTGCCAGCAGCCAAGCGAAAAGGAGCTCTGGGGCCAACGTCCTGACTTTC.

This clonotype was counted ten times or more. The chain couples TRBV6-1 to TRBJ1-5; 7 bases align to TRBD1. CDR1 is MNHNS, CDR2 SASEGT, per germline. V was pared by 5 bases and J by 6 bases, with 7 bases of the junction left unmatched. The length of the CDR3 is 14 residues. The CDR3 coding sequence is TGTGCCAGCAGTTCAGGGGGGAACCTTCAGCCCCAGCATTTT. It codes for CASSSGGNLQPQHF.

V is TRBV11-1 and J is TRBJ2-4; the D gene could be TRBD1 or TRBD2 (5 bases each). Germline V gene lookup returns CDR1 SGHAT and CDR2 FQDESV (reference sequence). This CDR3 is built from 17 residues. Trimming stripped 1 base from V and 1 base from J, with 14 bases between. In nucleotides, the CDR3 is TGTGCCAGCAGCTTAGAACCGGGGCGAGGGGCCAAAAACATTCAGTACTTC. This sequence encodes CASSLEPGRGAKNIQYF.

The chain carries TRBV4-3 and TRBJ1-4; D may be TRBD1 (6 bases). This CDR3 has 13 residues. CDR1 LGHNA and CDR2 YSLEER come from the germline V gene. Trimming removed 3 bases at V and 7 bases at J, with 9 bases between. The CDR3 region is CASSQVQGEKLFF. The CDR3 coding sequence is TGCGCCAGCAGCCAGGTACAGGGTGAAAAACTGTTTTTT.

This clonotype was picked up many times. The J gene is TRBJ2-3, the V gene TRBV11-2, with TRBD1 identical over 7 bases. The germline gives CDR1 SGHAT, CDR2 FQNNGV. There are 13 residues in the CDR3. J was trimmed by 4 bases and V by 5 bases; bases with no gene match: 3. The CDR3 is CASSHDRADTQYF. The CDR3 DNA is TGTGCCAGCAGCCACGACAGGGCAGATACGCAGTATTTT. Drawing the rest from reference TRBV11-2 and TRBJ2-3, the complete variable domain is EAGVAQSPRYKIIEKRQSVAFWCNPISGHATLYWYQQILGQGPKLLIQFQNNGVVDDSQLPKDRFSAERLKGVDSTLKIQPAKLEDSAVYLCASSHDRADTQYFGPGTRLTVL.

For this clonotype: The germline gene is not matched at one end of the junction; a read error may be the cause. This chain connects TRBV7-9 to TRBJ1-2; no reliable D call. The CDR3 consists of 15 residues. Looked up from germline, CDR1 is SEHNR and CDR2 is FQNEAQ (reference sequence). The CDR3 sequence is CASSLGPQISYGYTF. CDR3 nucleotide sequence: TGCGCCAGCAGCTTAGGGCCTCAGATCTCCTATGGCTACACCTTC.

This clonotype was observed many times. The V gene is TRBV29-1, the J gene TRBJ2-3; D is tentatively TRBD1 or TRBD2 (6 bases each). CDR1 is SQVTM, CDR2 ANQGSEA, per germline. Trimming cost V 7 bases and J 3 bases, with 11 bases left between them. The CDR3 consists of 12 residues. CDR3 sequence: CSAGASTDTQYF. As DNA, the CDR3 is TGCAGCGCGGGGGCGTCTACAGATACGCAGTATTTT.

The chain carries TRBV6-1 and TRBJ2-7; a possible D gene is TRBD1 (6 bases). Trimming took off 7 bases at V and 2 bases at J, with 12 bases between the two ends. This CDR3 contains 13 residues. The V gene's germline CDR1 is MNHNS and CDR2 SASEGT. The DNA of the CDR3 is TGTGCCAGCATCAGCGACAGGACCTACGAGCAGTACTTC. Translation gives CASISDRTYEQYF.

The genes are TRBV28 and TRBJ2-2; 7 bases match TRBD2. The CDR3 has 16 amino acids. J gave up 6 bases and V 4 bases, and 11 bases lay outside the gene matches. Germline V gene sequence: CDR1 MDHEN, CDR2 SYDVKM. CDR3 amino acids: CASSSSRTRVPGELFF. The CDR3 DNA reads TGTGCCAGCAGTTCATCTAGGACTAGGGTCCCCGGGGAGCTGTTTTTT.

V and J are TRBV28 and TRBJ1-5; 7 bases fit TRBD1. The CDR3 contains 20 residues. Germline-derived CDR1 and CDR2 are MDHEN and SYDVKM. V gave up 8 bases and J gave up 0 bases; unmatched junction bases: 22. CDR3 protein: CASGDPPGQLGRYSNQPQHF. In DNA form, the CDR3 reads TGTGCCAGCGGGGACCCTCCGGGACAGCTAGGGCGGTATAGCAATCAGCCCCAGCATTTT. The whole variable domain, filled in from reference TRBV28 and TRBJ1-5, reads DVKVTQSSRYLVKRTGEKVFLECVQDMDHENMFWYRQDPGLGLRLIYFSYDVKMKEKGDIPEGYSVSREKKERFSLILESASTNQTSMYLCASGDPPGQLGRYSNQPQHFGDGTRLSIL.

This clonotype showed up many times. The chain combines TRBV11-2 with TRBJ2-5; D gene uncertain. Trimming removed 5 bases at V and 5 bases at J, with 12 bases between. CDR3 size: 13 residues. CDR1 SGHAT and CDR2 FQNNGV come from the germline V gene. The CDR3 sequence is CASSPTGSETQYF. Written as DNA, the CDR3 is TGTGCCAGCAGCCCCACGGGTTCGGAGACCCAGTACTTC.

This clonotype showed up just a few times. V usage is TRBV19 and J usage is TRBJ2-1, with a tentative D call TRBD2 (6 bases). Trimming shortened V by 9 bases and J by 4 bases, and 10 bases separated the two germline ends. The CDR3 contains 12 residues. CDR1 and CDR2 (germline): LNHDA, SQIVND (reference sequence). The CDR3: CASRDLYNEQFF. The CDR3 DNA follows: TGTGCCAGCCGGGACTTATACAATGAGCAGTTCTTC.

The chain combines TRBV20-1 with TRBJ2-5; D is possibly TRBD1 (5 bases). V was shortened by 5 bases and J by 5 bases, with 12 bases between the two germline ends. Germline CDR1 reads DFQATT; CDR2 reads SNEGSKA (reference sequence). The CDR3 consists of 12 residues. CDR3 bases: TGCAGTGCTTGGACAACCGGGGAGACCCAGTACTTC. Translated: CSAWTTGETQYF.

This clonotype was picked up many times. The genes are TRBV13 and TRBJ2-1; possibly TRBD1 or TRBD2 for D (6 bases each). From germline, CDR1 is PRHDT and CDR2 FYEKMQ (reference sequence). This CDR3 spans 14 amino acids. The V and J ends lost 5 bases and 7 bases respectively, with 15 bases between them. The CDR3 nucleotides are TGTGCCAGCAGCCTCGGTCGGAGGGGGAATGAGCAGTTCTTC. Protein product: CASSLGRRGNEQFF. The variable domain in full, completed from reference TRBV13 and TRBJ2-1, reads AAGVIQSPRHLIKEKRETATLKCYPIPRHDTVYWYQQGPGQDPQFLISFYEKMQSDKGSIPDRFSAQQFSDYHSELNMSSLELGDSALYFCASSLGRRGNEQFFGPGTRLTVL.

This clonotype was seen more than once but under ten times. The chain recombines TRBV6-9 with TRBJ2-1; 8 bases are a match to TRBD2. Per the germline V gene, CDR1 is MNHGY and CDR2 is SVAAGI. The CDR3 extends over 15 amino acids. With 3 bases clipped from V and 7 bases from J, the junction kept 8 bases outside the gene matches. CDR3 in amino acids: CASSYGGLVRNEQFF. DNA for the CDR3: TGTGCCAGCAGTTACGGGGGACTAGTACGAAATGAGCAGTTCTTC.